The 14 T cell receptor beta chains below all came from one sample that was sequenced in a study of shared clonotypes between healthy human individuals. Using immunoSEQ multiplex PCR, the repertoire was profiled, and TCRdb retains in-frame clones only, with some absent. The table records 600,000 to 700,000 clones, roughly 72% of them present only once. The sequencing sample was made of memory CD4+ T cells sorted from blood. Subset in this sample: CD45RA-negative fraction. The receptors originated from a woman aged 30 to 39 in good health.

There are a few counts of this clone. The rearrangement joins TRBV28 to TRBJ2-2; 11 bases are a match to TRBD2. This CDR3 has 16 amino acids. V shed 6 bases, J shed 5 bases, and the junction held 8 bases outside the gene matches. Germline lookup yields CDR1 MDHEN and CDR2 SYDVKM. The CDR3 protein is CASSYGLAGPTGELFF. The DNA for the CDR3 is TGTGCCAGCAGCTATGGACTAGCGGGTCCAACCGGGGAGCTGTTTTTT.

The chain combines TRBV5-1 with TRBJ2-5; the D is unclear. The CDR3 is 13 residues long. Germline values: CDR1 SGHRS, CDR2 YFSETQ. The V gene lost 3 bases and the J gene lost 2 bases, with 8 bases spanning the gap. DNA of the CDR3: TGCGCCAGCAGCTATTCTAATCAAGAGACCCAGTACTTC. The encoded protein is CASSYSNQETQYF.

This clone was recorded many times. The genes are TRBV5-6 and TRBJ2-5; D uncertain. The germline V and J ends were trimmed by 5 bases and 7 bases, with 12 bases remaining between them. Germline CDR1 reads SGHDT; CDR2 reads YYEEEE. This CDR3 is built from 12 residues. This CDR3 is CASSIGPRTQYF. CDR3 coding DNA: TGTGCCAGCAGTATAGGGCCCCGGACCCAGTACTTC.

The DNA for the CDR3 is TGTGCCAGTACACGGGAGCGGACAGATACGCAGTATTTT. This encodes CASTRERTDTQYF. J is TRBJ2-3 and V is TRBV19; D possibly corresponds to TRBD2 (6 bases). CDR1 is LNHDA, CDR2 SQIVND, per germline (reference sequence). This CDR3 spans 13 amino acids. V lost 7 bases and J lost 3, with 11 bases in between.

A single count supports this clone. The genes are TRBV6-1 and TRBJ2-7; D is undetermined. The CDR3 sequence is 12 residues long. Between the trimmed V and J ends, which lost 6 bases and 2 bases, there was a span of 8 bases. CDR1 is MNHNS, CDR2 SASEGT, per germline. CDR3 protein: CASSLEPYEQYF. The CDR3 DNA sequence: TGTGCCAGCAGCCTCGAACCCTACGAGCAGTACTTC.

The J gene is TRBJ2-1, the V gene TRBV5-4; D may correspond to TRBD1 or TRBD2 (6 bases each). The CDR3 spans 14 residues. Between the trimmed V and J ends, which lost 4 bases and 2 bases, there was a span of 10 bases. CDR1 is SGHNT and CDR2 is YYREEE in the germline V gene (reference sequence). CDR3 nucleotides: TGTGCCAGCAGCCCGGGGGCCCCCTACAATGAGCAGTTCTTC. It yields the protein CASSPGAPYNEQFF.

J is TRBJ1-2 and V is TRBV19, with D possibly matching TRBD1 (5 bases). CDR3 length equals 14 residues. Trimming shortened V by 3 bases and J by 8 bases, and 16 bases separated the two germline ends. CDR1 is LNHDA, CDR2 SQIVND, per germline (reference sequence). The CDR3 coding sequence is TGTGCCAGTAGTATTTCTGGCAGGGCGGGGGGCTACACCTTC. It encodes CASSISGRAGGYTF. Based on the CDR3 plus reference TRBV19 and TRBJ1-2, the full variable domain is DGGITQSPKYLFRKEGQNVTLSCEQNLNHDAMYWYRQDPGQGLRLIYYSQIVNDFQKGDIAEGYSVSREKKESFPLTVTSAQKNPTAFYLCASSISGRAGGYTFGSGTRLTVV.

This chain links TRBV5-5 with TRBJ2-7; TRBD2 might be the D (6 bases). The CDR3 runs to 15 residues. The V end was cut by 0 bases, the J end by 7 bases, with 17 bases between. Per germline, CDR1 SGHKS and CDR2 YYEKEE (reference sequence). The DNA of the CDR3 is TGTGCCAGCAGCTTGGCACTAGCTTCGGAGGGGGAGCAGTACTTC. Translation: CASSLALASEGEQYF.

The chain employs TRBV6-6 and TRBJ1-5; no clear D. The CDR3 runs to 16 residues. V gave up 5 bases and J gave up 0 bases, with 14 bases separating them. Germline V gene data show CDR1 as MNHNY and CDR2 as SVGAGI (reference sequence). CDR3 amino acids: CASSAKDYYSNQPQHF. CDR3 nucleotides: TGTGCCAGCAGTGCCAAGGATTACTATAGCAATCAGCCCCAGCATTTT.

J is TRBJ2-5 and V is TRBV5-4; unclear D gene. Between the trimmed V and J ends, which lost 1 base and 1 base, there was a span of 5 bases. This CDR3 is 13 amino acids long. Germline CDR1 is SGHNT and CDR2 is YYREEE (reference sequence). CDR3 sequence (DNA): TGTGCCAGCAGCTTGTGGAGCCAAGAGACCCAGTACTTC. Translated, it gives CASSLWSQETQYF.

The chain joins TRBV4-1 to TRBJ2-1; possibly TRBD2 for D (5 bases). CDR1 and CDR2 from the germline V gene are MGHRA and YSYEKL. This CDR3 is 16 amino acids long. With 3 bases removed from V and 3 bases from J, the gap between germline ends came to 15 bases. This chain's CDR3 is CASSHVRGGYYNEQFF. CDR3 DNA sequence: TGCGCCAGCAGCCACGTCCGAGGAGGATACTACAATGAGCAGTTCTTC.

J is TRBJ1-4 and V is TRBV6-6; TRBD1 matches at 8 bases. V was clipped by 9 bases and J by 8 bases; unmatched bases: 11. The CDR3 has 14 residues. The V gene's germline CDR1 is MNHNY and CDR2 SVGAGI (reference sequence). The CDR3 region has the DNA TGTGCCAGTAAGGAGGACAGGGCGGGAGAAAAACTGTTTTTT. This translates into CASKEDRAGEKLFF.

The chain has TRBV18 and TRBJ1-1; TRBD1 agrees at 7 bases. This CDR3 contains 14 residues. Looked up from germline, CDR1 is KGHSH and CDR2 is LQKENI. V lost 3 bases and J lost 7; bases outside the gene matches: 8. This chain's CDR3 is CASSPRQGTYEAFF. The DNA for the CDR3 is TGTGCCAGCTCACCCAGACAGGGTACTTATGAAGCTTTCTTT.

The chain joins TRBV28 to TRBJ2-7, with TRBD2 as a possible D gene (6 bases). V dropped 5 bases and J dropped 5 bases, with 19 bases sitting between them. The length of the CDR3 is 15 residues. Germline-derived CDR1 and CDR2 are MDHEN and SYDVKM. CDR3 DNA: TGTGCCAGCAGTCAAACTAGCTGGGGAACCGACGAGCAGTACTTC. Protein: CASSQTSWGTDEQYF.